The 3 T cell receptor beta chains presented below share a single source sample, sequenced in a study of T cell repertoires in cytomegalovirus infection. These receptors have no identified antigens. TCRdb re-called the reads through MiXCR, storing one row per CDR3 protein. The sample shows 650,000 to 900,000 distinct CDR3 sequences, 32% of them seen only once. The sequencing here drew on cultured CD8+ T cells from PBMCs, taken from culture after CMV antigen stimulation. These TCRs come from a human donor in good health (CMV status not recorded). Some clones in this sample may be carry-over from other donors' samples.

This clonotype was observed a few times. The chain is built from TRBV6-5 and TRBJ2-1; D is possibly TRBD2 (6 bases). The germline V gene encodes CDR1 MNHEY and CDR2 SVGAGI. The CDR3 has 15 residues. Trimming pared 0 bases from V and 4 bases from J, leaving 10 bases between. The CDR3 bases are TGTGCCAGCAGTTACTCACCGGGGGAGTACAATGAGCAGTTCTTC. Residues: CASSYSPGEYNEQFF.

This clonotype was recorded a few times. The chain combines TRBV12-3 or TRBV12-4 with TRBJ2-1, with D unclear. The CDR3 is 13 residues long. Trimming took 3 bases from V and 3 from J, leaving 6 bases between them. The CDR3 spells CASSFYIYNEQFF. CDR3 nucleotides: TGTGCCAGCAGTTTTTATATCTACAATGAGCAGTTCTTC.

The chain joins TRBV6-8 to TRBJ1-6; 7 nucleotides align to TRBD1. The junction had 5 bases not matched to a gene; V was cut back by 2 bases and J by 7 bases. From germline, CDR1 is MNHGY and CDR2 SAAAGT. The CDR3 totals 15 residues. The CDR3 DNA sequence: TGTGCCAGCAGTTACAGGGACAGAACCAATTCACCCCTCCACTTT. It translates to CASSYRDRTNSPLHF.